This T cell receptor (beta chain) appears in the sequencing data of a study of lymphopenia after photon versus proton radiotherapy. On this clone: The antigen is undetermined.

Findings and caveats of the study: Oligoclonal CD8+ Temra expansion after nadir drove photon patients' diversity drop. Proton therapy kept repertoires fairly stable, unlike photons, which gained effector/memory cells.

TCRdb's copy holds only in-frame clones and misses some; the assay was immunoSEQ multiplex PCR. The table includes more than 25,000 clones, about 91% detected once. Germline V gene lookup returns CDR1 SGHRS and CDR2 YFSETQ. V was cut by 0 bases and J by 5 bases, with 14 bases left in between. The CDR3 runs 15 residues. Source: peripheral blood, taken from a patient treated with photon-based radiotherapy. This chain connects TRBV5-1 to TRBJ2-5, with a possible D match to TRBD2 (6 bases). This clonotype originated in a man aged 45-65 years with gastric cancer. The CDR3 sequence is CASSLVPGGRETQYF. The CDR3 nucleotides are TGCGCCAGCAGCTTGGTTCCCGGGGGTCGGGAGACCCAGTACTTC.